This T cell receptor beta chain was obtained from a study of circulating CD8 cells and anti-PD-1 response in melanoma. From live CD3+CD8+TCRalphabeta+ cells, four PD-1 and/or TIGIT subsets were sorted. Using around 16 ng of total RNA, TCR libraries were made with the QIAseq Immune Repertoire TCR panel. TCRdb ran MiXCR on the reads and lists one entry per CDR3 protein. The sample carries about 1,100 distinct CDR3 sequences, roughly 8.4% recorded once. The CDR3 consists of 14 residues. This clonotype is labeled as large. The chain uses TRBV21-1 and TRBJ2-6; whether TRBD1, the table's D call, matches the DNA was not checked. TRBV21-1 is a documented pseudogene. The material was CD8+ T cells from PBMCs, obtained at baseline or after one month of anti-PD-1 therapy (not recorded which). The TCR originated in a human donor with melanoma. The CDR3 protein is CASSGSPGANVLTF. The CDR3 nucleotides are TGTGCCAGCAGCGGCAGCCCCGGGGCCAACGTCCTGACTTTC.